Listed here are 15 T cell receptor beta chains from one sample, sequenced in a study of read filtering for tumor transcriptome and immune sequencing (dated by TCRdb to 2018 to 2020). Sequenced on an Illumina HiSeq 4000. Starting from roughly 440 ng RNA, TCR libraries were constructed with the Immunoverse kit using molecular barcoded adaptors that cover the alpha/delta and beta/gamma chains. The public reads were quality trimmed at Q25 with fastp and then assembled into clones with MiXCR by TCRdb, keeping productive beta chains. Identical CDR3 proteins give one entry, which carries the most common genes and DNA. The sample records about 46,000 distinct CDR3 sequences, around 21% of which are singletons. Together, the top ten hold over 35% of the sample. Sample: a population of CD138-negative cells sorted from bone marrow. Sample cell subset or site, as interpreted from the label and publication: bone marrow mononuclear cells depleted of CD138+ plasma/myeloma cells by negative magnetic selection. The receptors were gathered from a donor aged 40 or older with multiple myeloma.

Only a few counts were recorded for this clonotype. This chain connects TRBV20-1 to TRBJ2-3; a possible D gene is TRBD2 (5 bases). Trimming stripped 3 bases from V and 0 bases from J, with 16 bases between. The CDR3 spans 16 residues. Germline lookup yields CDR1 DFQATT and CDR2 SNEGSKA (reference sequence). The CDR3 loop is CSARGGGPASTDTQYF. CDR3 coding DNA: TGCAGTGCTAGGGGTGGCGGGCCTGCTAGCACAGATACGCAGTATTTT.

The V gene is TRBV19, the J gene TRBJ2-1; 7 bases are shared with TRBD2. Germline V gene data show CDR1 as LNHDA and CDR2 as SQIVND (reference sequence). The CDR3 has 17 residues. Trimming cost V 4 bases and J 4 bases; bases outside gene matches: 13. The CDR3 DNA follows: TGTGCCAGTAGTAAGTCGGGGGGAGGGCCCTCGTACAATGAGCAGTTCTTC. It is translated as CASSKSGGGPSYNEQFF. Supplemented by reference TRBV19 and TRBJ2-1, the full variable domain reads DGGITQSPKYLFRKEGQNVTLSCEQNLNHDAMYWYRQDPGQGLRLIYYSQIVNDFQKGDIAEGYSVSREKKESFPLTVTSAQKNPTAFYLCASSKSGGGPSYNEQFFGPGTRLTVL.

This clonotype was counted many times. The rearrangement joins TRBV5-6 to TRBJ1-1, with a tentative D call TRBD1 (5 bases). Germline CDR1 is SGHDT and CDR2 is YYEEEE. Trimming left V 0 bases short and J 3 bases short, with 9 bases between. This CDR3 is 14 amino acids long. CDR3 bases: TGTGCCAGCAGCTTGGCCTTGACAGACACTGAAGCTTTCTTT. This translates into CASSLALTDTEAFF.

This clonotype was detected ten times or more. J is TRBJ2-1 and V is TRBV29-1; possible D gene TRBD1, 5 bases. CDR1 and CDR2 (germline): SQVTM, ANQGSEA. The CDR3 runs to 16 residues. V was cut by 0 bases and J by 2 bases, with 14 bases left in between. CDR3 sequence: CSVEEGQRGAYNEQFF. CDR3 nucleotide sequence: TGCAGCGTTGAAGAAGGACAAAGGGGCGCCTACAATGAGCAGTTCTTC.

This clonotype has at least ten counts. The V and J genes are TRBV7-6 and TRBJ2-1; D is unclear. This CDR3 comprises 12 residues. Germline CDR1 SGHVS, CDR2 FNYEAQ. V shed 1 base and J shed 8 bases, with 6 bases lying between them. CDR3 nucleotide sequence: TGTGCCAGCAGCTTAGAAAGCCATGAGCAGTTCTTC. As protein: CASSLESHEQFF.

In regard to this clonotype: This may arise from a read error, as a much more abundant clone is one base away. The rearrangement links TRBV7-2 to TRBJ2-2; TRBD1 or TRBD2 may be the D gene (5 bases each). Germline assignment: CDR1 SGHTA and CDR2 FQGNSA. This CDR3 has 15 residues. CDR3 DNA: TGTGACAGCAGCGTCGGGACCGCGAACACCGGGGAGCTGTTTTTT. This translates into CDSSVGTANTGELFF.

This clonotype occurred many times. The gene calls are TRBV27 and TRBJ2-1, with 9 bases matching TRBD1. From germline, CDR1 is MNHEY and CDR2 SMNVEV (reference sequence). The V segment lost 6 bases and the J segment 7 bases; nucleotides outside the gene matches: 10. The CDR3 is 15 amino acids. Here the CDR3 DNA reads TGTGCCAGCAGGCTGCCGGGACAGGGAGGGAATGAGCAGTTCTTC. It is translated as CASRLPGQGGNEQFF.

The table lists this clonotype with a few counts. The chain joins TRBV28 to TRBJ2-7; D call uncertain. Germline CDR1 and CDR2: MDHEN and SYDVKM. V dropped 6 bases and J dropped 2 bases, with 14 bases sitting between them. The CDR3 length is 14 residues. For the CDR3, the DNA is TGTGCCAGCAGCCCCGACCGAGCGCCCTACGAGCAGTACTTC. This encodes CASSPDRAPYEQYF.

The table lists this clonotype with many counts. CDR3 sequence: CSARRWASWYDNEQFF. The CDR3 DNA is TGCAGTGCTAGGAGATGGGCTAGCTGGTACGACAATGAGCAGTTCTTC. The rearrangement links TRBV20-1 to TRBJ2-1, with TRBD2 as a possible D gene (5 bases). The CDR3 extends over 16 amino acids. Germline V gene data show CDR1 as DFQATT and CDR2 as SNEGSKA (reference sequence). The ends were cut back, 3 bases at V and 5 bases at J, with 20 bases in the middle.

This clonotype was seen many times. The chain uses TRBV20-1 and TRBJ2-3, with 8 bases that match TRBD2. CDR3 length: 14 amino acids. With V trimmed by 3 bases and J by 3 bases, 5 bases remained unmatched. CDR1 and CDR2 from the germline V gene are DFQATT and SNEGSKA (reference sequence). This CDR3 is CSARGLVGTDTQYF. CDR3 nucleotides: TGCAGTGCTAGGGGACTAGTCGGGACAGATACGCAGTATTTT.

This clonotype was observed at least ten times. This may be a read error: a much more frequent sequence differs by one nucleotide. The chain recombines TRBV5-1 with TRBJ2-1, with TRBD2 identical over 11 bases. V lost 0 bases, J lost 2 bases, and 4 bases stayed unmatched. The CDR3 extends over 17 amino acids. Germline V gives CDR1 SGHRS, CDR2 YFSETQ. CDR3 residues: CASSLAATSGTYNEQFF. CDR3 DNA: TGCGCCAGCAGCTTGGCCGCGACTAGCGGGACCTACAATGAGCAGTTCTTC.

This clonotype has just a few counts. A much larger clone is a single base away; this may be a read error. This chain connects TRBV2 to TRBJ2-1; 12 bases map to TRBD2. CDR3 length equals 14 residues. CDR1 is SNHLY and CDR2 is FYNNEI in the germline V gene. V gave up 8 bases and J gave up 6 bases; unmatched junction bases: 5. In DNA form, the CDR3 reads TGTGCCAGCGGCGGGACTAGCGGGTTCAATGAGCAGTTCTTC. Translated: CASGGTSGFNEQFF.

This clonotype was seen a handful of times. The genes are TRBV19 and TRBJ2-1; 9 bases fit TRBD2. This CDR3 contains 19 residues. V lost 5 bases, J lost 0 bases, and 14 bases stayed unmatched. Germline V gene sequence: CDR1 LNHDA, CDR2 SQIVND (reference sequence). The chain's CDR3 is CASSFRSTSGTSSYNEQFF. In DNA form, the CDR3 reads TGTGCCAGTAGTTTCCGATCGACTAGCGGCACGAGCTCCTACAATGAGCAGTTCTTC.

This clonotype was recorded at least ten times. The chain employs TRBV5-5 and TRBJ2-1; 12 bases are a match to TRBD1. CDR3 length: 18 amino acids. Germline lookup yields CDR1 SGHKS and CDR2 YYEKEE (reference sequence). The J segment lost 5 bases and the V segment lost 4 bases, leaving 13 bases of the junction unmatched. The CDR3 loop is CASSPGTGGLLVNNEQFF. The CDR3 coding sequence is TGTGCCAGCAGCCCCGGGACAGGGGGCCTCCTAGTTAACAATGAGCAGTTCTTC.

As to this clonotype: This may be a read error: a much more frequent sequence differs by one nucleotide. The V call is TRBV29-1, the J call TRBJ1-1, with 7 bases aligning to TRBD1. Looked up from germline, CDR1 is SQVTM and CDR2 is ANQGSEA. The CDR3 extends over 14 amino acids. The V and J ends lost 4 bases and 5 bases, in that order; junction bases with no gene match: 10. The CDR3 DNA is TGCAGCGTTGGAGGAACAGGGGTGGGGACTGAAGCTTTCTTT. Protein: CSVGGTGVGTEAFF.